This record covers a single T cell receptor (beta chain). Sequencing used immunoSEQ multiplex PCR; TCRdb keeps in-frame clones, though not all of them. The table shows 190,000 or so clones, with roughly 90% occurring only once. Trimming removed 5 bases at V and 0 bases at J, with 10 bases between. The CDR3 runs to 14 residues. Germline CDR1 reads SGHTA; CDR2 reads FQGNSA. This sample is drawn from a study of blood T cell repertoires in COVID-19. The source of this sequence is a woman between 18 and 29 years old who had recovered from COVID-19. The rearrangement links TRBV7-2 to TRBJ1-2; D unclear. Sequencing used PBMCs or T cells enriched from blood (not recorded which). The CDR3 here is CASSTYTANYGYTF. The DNA of the CDR3 is TGTGCCAGCAGCACCTACACAGCTAACTATGGCTACACCTTC.